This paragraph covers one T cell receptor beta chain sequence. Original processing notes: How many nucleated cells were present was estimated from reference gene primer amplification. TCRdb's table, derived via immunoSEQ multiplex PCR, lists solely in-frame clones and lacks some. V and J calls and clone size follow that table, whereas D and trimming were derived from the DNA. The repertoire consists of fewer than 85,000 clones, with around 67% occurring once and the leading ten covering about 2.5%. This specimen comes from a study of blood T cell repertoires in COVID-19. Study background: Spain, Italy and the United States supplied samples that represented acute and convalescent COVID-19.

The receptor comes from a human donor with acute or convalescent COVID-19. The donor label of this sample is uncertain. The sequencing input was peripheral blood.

The CDR3 is CASSYSTGYEQYF. The DNA of the CDR3 is TGTGCCAGCAGTTACTCGACAGGATACGAGCAGTACTTC. This chain joins TRBV6-6 and TRBJ2-7; tentatively, D is TRBD1 (6 bases). V was pared by 0 bases and J by 4 bases, with 7 bases between. This CDR3 contains 13 residues. Germline assignment: CDR1 MNHNY and CDR2 SVGAGI (reference sequence).